This entry lists 28 T cell receptor beta chains sequenced from one sample in a study of T-cell memory formation after mild COVID-19. Using its own MiXCR run on the 5' RACE reads, TCRdb lists one record per CDR3 protein. The sample yields around 50,000 distinct CDR3 sequences, 27% seen once. The specimen sequenced was PBMCs or a T cell subset sorted from them (not recorded which). All receptors derive from a man aged 18 to 30 who had mild COVID-19 (a few samples of this study predate the infection). Cell type and time point are not known.

This clonotype was picked up a small number of times. The rearrangement links TRBV4-1 to TRBJ2-3; 8 bases are shared with TRBD2. The CDR3 totals 16 residues. Germline CDR1 is MGHRA and CDR2 is YSYEKL. Trimming at V came to 1 base and at J to 2 bases, leaving 5 bases not matched to a gene. The CDR3 here is CASSQVPGGVTDTQYF. The CDR3 DNA reads TGCGCCAGCAGCCAAGTCCCGGGGGGGGTCACAGATACGCAGTATTTT.

This clonotype was counted only a few times. The chain is built from TRBV7-8 and TRBJ2-5; D may be TRBD1 (6 bases). Deletions cut 8 bases from V and 1 base from J, with 14 bases between. CDR1 is SGHVS and CDR2 is FQNEAQ in the germline V gene. CDR3 length: 14 residues. The DNA for the CDR3 is TGTGCCAGCGGCCAACAGGGCGTCCAAGAGACCCAGTACTTC. This translates into CASGQQGVQETQYF.

J is TRBJ1-2 and V is TRBV29-1; 7 nucleotides match TRBD1. The CDR3 extends over 13 amino acids. Germline values: CDR1 SQVTM, CDR2 ANQGSEA. Trimming at V came to 6 bases and at J to 2 bases, leaving 6 bases not matched to a gene. The CDR3 here is CSVTGKENYGYTF. The CDR3 DNA reads TGCAGCGTGACAGGGAAGGAAAACTATGGCTACACCTTC.

The V call is TRBV12-3 or TRBV12-4, the J call TRBJ1-1; the D gene is possibly TRBD1 (5 bases). V lost 6 bases to trimming and J lost 1 base, with 9 bases between them. This CDR3 region has 13 residues. The CDR3 protein is CASSPGGNTEAFF. Here the CDR3 DNA reads TGTGCCAGCAGCCCGGGGGGGAACACTGAAGCTTTCTTT.

This clonotype was detected once. The conserved phenylalanine or tryptophan is not found at the CDR3 terminus, so this likely reflects a read error. V gene TRBV6-6 combines with J gene TRBJ1-6; possible D gene TRBD1, 6 bases. The CDR3 sequence is 14 residues long. The ends were cut back, 8 bases at V and 7 bases at J, with 15 bases in the middle. Germline V gene sequence: CDR1 MNHNY, CDR2 SVGAGI (reference sequence). The CDR3 region is CASSRGRGNSPLHV. The CDR3 DNA follows: TGTGCCAGCTCCAGGGGTCGTGGGAATTCACCCCTCCACGTT.

This clonotype came up a few times. The gene calls are TRBV9 and TRBJ2-1, with unresolved D. This CDR3 comprises 15 residues. V lost 4 bases and J lost 9, with 20 bases in between. Looked up from germline, CDR1 is SGDLS and CDR2 is YYNGEE. DNA for the CDR3: TGTGCCAGCAGCCCCCAGGACCCCCCGTACGGTGAGCAGTTCTTC. Translating it yields CASSPQDPPYGEQFF.

The CDR3 DNA sequence: TGTGCCAGCAGCTTAGGAGGGGGTGCAGATACGCAGTATTTT. Its protein product is CASSLGGGADTQYF. The chain carries TRBV7-6 and TRBJ2-3; a weak D match, TRBD1 (6 bases). Between the trimmed V and J ends, which lost 1 base and 4 bases, there was a span of 9 bases. The CDR3 has 14 amino acids. CDR1 and CDR2 (germline): SGHVS, FNYEAQ.

This clonotype was counted between two and nine times. The chain has TRBV4-1 and TRBJ2-1, with D unresolved. There are 17 residues in the CDR3. The V gene's germline CDR1 is MGHRA and CDR2 YSYEKL. Trimming left V 6 bases short and J 0 bases short, with 18 bases between. CDR3 protein: CASSRTSRFSSYNEQFF. The CDR3 region has the DNA TGCGCCAGCAGTCGAACTTCTAGGTTTAGCTCCTACAATGAGCAGTTCTTC.

This clonotype was seen a handful of times. This chain uses TRBV6-5 with TRBJ2-7, with 8 positions matching TRBD2. The trim removed 5 bases at V and 4 bases at J, leaving 4 bases unmatched. CDR1 is MNHEY and CDR2 is SVGAGI in the germline V gene. The CDR3 loop spans 13 amino acids. The CDR3 loop is CASSLVAGYEQYV. DNA for the CDR3: TGTGCCAGCAGTCTGGTAGCGGGATACGAGCAGTACGTC.

The chain carries TRBV12-3 or TRBV12-4 and TRBJ2-1; the D call may be TRBD1 or TRBD2 (5 bases each). The ends were cut back, 10 bases at V and 5 bases at J, with 12 bases in the middle. The CDR3 runs to 12 residues. This chain's CDR3 is CATGAENNEQFF. Here the CDR3 DNA reads TGTGCCACCGGGGCAGAAAACAATGAGCAGTTCTTC.

This clonotype was detected only a few times. The chain carries TRBV7-2 and TRBJ1-2; no definite D call. The V and J ends lost 7 bases and 0 bases respectively, with 9 bases between them. Germline V gene lookup returns CDR1 SGHTA and CDR2 FQGNSA. The length of the CDR3 is 13 residues. CDR3 protein: CASTPVSNYGYTF. The CDR3 coding sequence is TGTGCCAGCACCCCGGTGTCTAACTATGGCTACACCTTC.

V usage is TRBV12-3 or TRBV12-4 and J usage is TRBJ1-2; 8 positions match TRBD1. Germline trimming cut 3 bases from V and 6 bases from J; bases unmatched to any gene: 9. The CDR3 spans 15 residues. CDR3 sequence (DNA): TGTGCCAGCAGTTTGTCAACAGGGGGTGGGGATGGCTACACCTTC. The encoded protein is CASSLSTGGGDGYTF.

V usage is TRBV27 and J usage is TRBJ2-7; D perhaps matches TRBD2 (6 bases). CDR1 is MNHEY, CDR2 SMNVEV, per germline (reference sequence). This CDR3 spans 13 amino acids. The V gene lost 5 bases and the J gene lost 2 bases, with 10 bases spanning the gap. In DNA, the CDR3 is TGTGCCAGCAGTCCCTCGGGGGCCTACGAGCAGTACGTC. Translated, it gives CASSPSGAYEQYV.

This CDR3 reads CASISSMNTEAFF. Written as DNA, the CDR3 is TGTGCCAGCATCAGCAGCATGAACACTGAAGCTTTCTTT. V gene TRBV7-8 combines with J gene TRBJ1-1; no definite D call. The germline gives CDR1 SGHVS, CDR2 FQNEAQ. CDR3 size: 13 residues. V dropped 7 bases and J dropped 0 bases, with 9 bases sitting between them.

This clonotype turned up a few times. This rearrangement joins TRBV27 to TRBJ2-1; 9 positions match TRBD2. Unmatched junction bases numbered 5, after V lost 3 bases and J lost 2 bases. Germline loops: CDR1 MNHEY, CDR2 SMNVEV (reference sequence). The CDR3 contains 16 residues. Here the CDR3 reads CASSFAAGGPYNEQFF. In DNA form, the CDR3 reads TGTGCCAGCAGTTTTGCGGCGGGGGGGCCCTACAATGAGCAGTTCTTC.

This clonotype has a handful of counts. A much larger clone sits a single nucleotide away, making a read error possible. The CDR3 sequence: CASSLVSLNYGYTF. The CDR3 DNA sequence: TGCGCCAGCAGCTTGGTATCCCTAAACTATGGCTACACCTTC. J is TRBJ1-2 and V is TRBV5-1, with D hard to call. Germline CDR1 reads SGHRS; CDR2 reads YFSETQ. V shed 0 bases and J shed 2 bases, with 8 bases lying between them. CDR3 length: 14 amino acids.

The sample holds a few counts of this clonotype. The V and J genes are TRBV12-3 or TRBV12-4 and TRBJ2-1, with 10 bases that match TRBD1. The V gene end was trimmed by 5 bases and the J gene end by 6 bases; junction bases not matched to a gene: 7. This CDR3 region has 15 residues. Here the CDR3 DNA reads TGTGCCAGCAGTCCGACAGGGGGCAGGGTCAATGAGCAGTTCTTC. Its translation is CASSPTGGRVNEQFF.

This clonotype was recorded only once. The chain has TRBV5-6 and TRBJ1-5, with D hard to call. Looked up from germline, CDR1 is SGHDT and CDR2 is YYEEEE. There are 15 residues in the CDR3. The V end was cut by 3 bases, the J end by 7 bases, with 17 bases between. CDR3 amino acids: CASSSSYSPAQPQHF. The CDR3 nucleotides read TGTGCCAGCAGCTCCTCCTACTCTCCGGCCCAGCCCCAGCATTTT.

The rearrangement joins TRBV6-5 to TRBJ2-3; 10 bases align to TRBD2. V shed 7 bases, J shed 3 bases, and the junction held 13 bases outside the gene matches. The CDR3 extends over 17 amino acids. Germline V CDR1 and CDR2: MNHEY, SVGAGI. CDR3 loop: CASMHQELAGETDTQYF. The DNA of the CDR3 is TGTGCCAGCATGCATCAGGAGCTAGCGGGGGAAACAGATACGCAGTATTTT.

The J gene is TRBJ2-2, the V gene TRBV9; 7 bases are a match to TRBD1. Germline CDR1 reads SGDLS; CDR2 reads YYNGEE. This CDR3 contains 18 residues. The trim removed 3 bases at V and 4 bases at J, leaving 15 bases unmatched. The CDR3 sequence: CASSAPQGVVVVTGELFF. For the CDR3, the DNA is TGTGCCAGCAGCGCTCCTCAGGGGGTAGTCGTGGTCACCGGGGAGCTGTTTTTT.

This clonotype was seen a handful of times. The chain joins TRBV7-8 to TRBJ2-6, with a possible D match to TRBD1 (6 bases). The CDR3 sequence is 19 residues long. V was shortened by 5 bases and J by 0 bases, with 20 bases between the two germline ends. Germline CDR1 and CDR2: SGHVS and FQNEAQ. Here the CDR3 reads CASSPARQGFLSGANVLTF. Here the CDR3 DNA reads TGTGCCAGCAGCCCGGCGAGGCAGGGGTTCCTCTCTGGGGCCAACGTCCTGACTTTC. The whole variable domain, remainder taken from reference TRBV7-8 and TRBJ2-6, is GAGVSQSPRYKVAKRGQDVALRCDPISGHVSLFWYQQALGQGPEFLTYFQNEAQLDKSGLPSDRFFAERPEGSVSTLKIQRTQQEDSAVYLCASSPARQGFLSGANVLTFGAGSRLTVL.

The chain has TRBV4-3 and TRBJ2-1; TRBD2 is a possible D gene (5 bases). This CDR3 comprises 17 residues. Germline loops: CDR1 LGHNA, CDR2 YSLEER. The germline V and J ends were trimmed by 0 bases and 6 bases, with 18 bases remaining between them. The CDR3 nucleotides read TGCGCCAGCAGCCAAGAGGGTCGGATCGGTGCGGGCAATGAGCAGTTCTTC. This gives the protein CASSQEGRIGAGNEQFF.

In this sample, this clonotype turned up a few times. CDR3 protein: CSVERQWGTGELFF. The CDR3 DNA reads TGCAGCGTCGAGAGACAGTGGGGCACCGGGGAGCTGTTTTTT. J is TRBJ2-2 and V is TRBV29-1; D may be TRBD1 (5 bases). Germline V CDR1 and CDR2: SQVTM, ANQGSEA. The CDR3 contains 14 residues. Trimming pared 6 bases from V and 4 bases from J, leaving 15 bases between.

The rearrangement joins TRBV12-3 or TRBV12-4 to TRBJ2-1; D possibly uses TRBD1 or TRBD2 (6 bases each). The ends were cut back, 3 bases at V and 9 bases at J, with 15 bases in the middle. CDR3 length: 14 amino acids. The CDR3 sequence is CASSFARGAAEQFF. The CDR3 DNA reads TGTGCCAGCAGTTTCGCTAGGGGGGCGGCTGAGCAGTTCTTC.

This chain links TRBV7-2 with TRBJ2-1; D is unclear. The CDR3 runs 12 residues. V gave up 2 bases and J gave up 10 bases, with 9 bases separating them. CDR1 is SGHTA, CDR2 FQGNSA, per germline. CDR3 sequence: CASSLLRNEQFF. The CDR3 DNA is TGTGCCAGCAGCTTACTCCGCAACGAGCAGTTCTTC.

This clonotype came up a few times. V usage is TRBV11-1 and J usage is TRBJ1-5; D gene ambiguous. The germline V gene has CDR1 SGHAT and CDR2 FQDESV (reference sequence). Trimming took 3 bases from V and 7 from J, leaving 16 bases between them. This CDR3 contains 15 residues. CDR3 residues: CASSLAGSADQPQHF. The CDR3 DNA follows: TGTGCCAGCAGCTTGGCGGGAAGCGCGGACCAGCCCCAGCATTTT.

The chain joins TRBV6-5 to TRBJ2-2, with D possibly matching TRBD2 (5 bases). V was trimmed by 0 bases and J by 7 bases, leaving 9 bases between them. Germline V CDR1 and CDR2: MNHEY, SVGAGI. CDR3 length equals 14 residues. The CDR3 DNA reads as TGTGCCAGCAGTTACTCGAGGGCCAGCGGGGAGCTGTTTTTT. Translating it yields CASSYSRASGELFF.

The table lists this clonotype with a few counts. The chain links TRBV12-3 or TRBV12-4 to TRBJ2-2; TRBD1 aligns across 7 bases. The trim removed 8 bases at V and 4 bases at J, leaving 7 bases unmatched. The CDR3 runs to 14 residues. The CDR3 DNA reads TGTGCCAGCCTCGGGACAGAAGGCACCGGGGAGCTGTTTTTT. It yields the protein CASLGTEGTGELFF.